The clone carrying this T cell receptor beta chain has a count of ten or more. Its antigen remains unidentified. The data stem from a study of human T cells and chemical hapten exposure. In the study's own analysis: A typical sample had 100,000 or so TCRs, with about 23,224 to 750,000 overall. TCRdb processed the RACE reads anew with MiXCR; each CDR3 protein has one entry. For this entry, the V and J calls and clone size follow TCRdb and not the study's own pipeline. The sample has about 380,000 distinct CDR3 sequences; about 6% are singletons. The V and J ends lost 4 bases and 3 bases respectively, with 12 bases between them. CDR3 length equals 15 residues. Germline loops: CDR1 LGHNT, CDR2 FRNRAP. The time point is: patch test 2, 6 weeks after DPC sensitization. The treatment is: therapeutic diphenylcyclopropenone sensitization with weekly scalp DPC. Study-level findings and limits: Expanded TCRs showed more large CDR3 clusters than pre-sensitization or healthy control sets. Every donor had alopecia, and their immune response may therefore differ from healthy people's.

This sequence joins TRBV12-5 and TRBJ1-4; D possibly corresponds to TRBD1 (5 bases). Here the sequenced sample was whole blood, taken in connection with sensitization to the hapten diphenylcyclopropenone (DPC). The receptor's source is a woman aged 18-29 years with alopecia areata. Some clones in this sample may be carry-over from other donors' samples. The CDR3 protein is CASGYRLGPNEKLFF. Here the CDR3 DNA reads TGTGCTAGTGGTTATCGACTGGGACCTAATGAAAAACTGTTTTTT.